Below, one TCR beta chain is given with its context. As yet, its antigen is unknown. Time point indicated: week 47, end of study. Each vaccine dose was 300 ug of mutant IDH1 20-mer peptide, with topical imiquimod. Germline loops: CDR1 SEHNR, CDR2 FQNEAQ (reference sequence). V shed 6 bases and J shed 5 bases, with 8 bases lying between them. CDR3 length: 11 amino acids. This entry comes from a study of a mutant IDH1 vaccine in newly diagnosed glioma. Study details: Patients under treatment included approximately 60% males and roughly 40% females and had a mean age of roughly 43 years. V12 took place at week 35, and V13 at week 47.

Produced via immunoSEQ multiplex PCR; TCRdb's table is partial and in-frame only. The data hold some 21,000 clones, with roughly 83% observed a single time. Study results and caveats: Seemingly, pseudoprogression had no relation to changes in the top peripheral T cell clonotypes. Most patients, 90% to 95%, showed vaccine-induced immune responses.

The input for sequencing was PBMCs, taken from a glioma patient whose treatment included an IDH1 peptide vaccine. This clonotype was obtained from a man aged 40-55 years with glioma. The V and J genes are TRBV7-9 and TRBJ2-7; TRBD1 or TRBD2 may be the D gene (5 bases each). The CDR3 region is CASRRGDEQYF. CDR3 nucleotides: TGTGCCAGCAGACGAGGGGACGAGCAGTACTTC.